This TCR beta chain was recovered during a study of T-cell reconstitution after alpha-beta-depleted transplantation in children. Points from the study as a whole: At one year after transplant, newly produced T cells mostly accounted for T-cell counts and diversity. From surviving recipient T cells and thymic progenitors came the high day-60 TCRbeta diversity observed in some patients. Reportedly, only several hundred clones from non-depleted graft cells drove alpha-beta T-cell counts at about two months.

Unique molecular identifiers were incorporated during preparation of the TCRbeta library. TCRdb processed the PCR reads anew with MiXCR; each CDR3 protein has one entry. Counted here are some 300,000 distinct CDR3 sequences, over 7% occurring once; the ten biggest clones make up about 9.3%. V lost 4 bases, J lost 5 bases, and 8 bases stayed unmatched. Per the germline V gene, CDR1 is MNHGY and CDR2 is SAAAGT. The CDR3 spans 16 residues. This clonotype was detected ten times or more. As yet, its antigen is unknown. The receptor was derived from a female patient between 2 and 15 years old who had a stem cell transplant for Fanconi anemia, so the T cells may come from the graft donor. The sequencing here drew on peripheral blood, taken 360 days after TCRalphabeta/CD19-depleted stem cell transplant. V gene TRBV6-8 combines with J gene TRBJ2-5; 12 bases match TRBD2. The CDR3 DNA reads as TGTGCCAGCAGTTGCAGACTAGCGGGAGCGAGGGAGACCCAGTACTTC. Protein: CASSCRLAGARETQYF.